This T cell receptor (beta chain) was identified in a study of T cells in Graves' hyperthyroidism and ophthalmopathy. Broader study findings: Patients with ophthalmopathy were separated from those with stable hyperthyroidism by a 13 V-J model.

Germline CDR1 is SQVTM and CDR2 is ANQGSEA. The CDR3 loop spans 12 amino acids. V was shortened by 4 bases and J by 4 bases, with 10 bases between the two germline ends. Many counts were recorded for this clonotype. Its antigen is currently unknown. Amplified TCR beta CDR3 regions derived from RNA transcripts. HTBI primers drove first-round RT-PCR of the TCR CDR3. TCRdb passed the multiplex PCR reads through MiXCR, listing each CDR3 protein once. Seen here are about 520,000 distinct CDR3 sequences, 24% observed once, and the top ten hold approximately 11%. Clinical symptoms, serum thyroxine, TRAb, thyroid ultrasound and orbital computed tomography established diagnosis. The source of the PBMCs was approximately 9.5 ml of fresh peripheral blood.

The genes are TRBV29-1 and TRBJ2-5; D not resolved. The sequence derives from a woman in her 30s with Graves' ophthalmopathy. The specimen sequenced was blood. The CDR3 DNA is TGCAGCGTTGTAGGTCGGAGAGAGACCCAGTACTTC. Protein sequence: CSVVGRRETQYF.